This T cell receptor (beta chain) was sequenced for a study of blood T cell repertoires in COVID-19. Study context: Specimens from acute and convalescent COVID-19 originated in the United States, Italy and Spain. T cells, B-cell-depleted T cells, or PBMCs supplied cDNA or gDNA.

Authors' data handling: Estimation of nucleated cell counts relied on the amplification of reference gene primers. Some clones are missing from TCRdb's copy, which holds only in-frame ones; the method was immunoSEQ multiplex PCR. V, J and clone size reflect that table, while D and trimming were determined from the DNA. The table has 150,000 to 200,000 clones, just over 90% seen once. V was cut by 3 bases and J by 8 bases, with 10 bases left in between. The CDR3 is made up of 11 amino acids. In germline, CDR1 is DFQATT, CDR2 SNEGSKA (reference sequence). The rearrangement uses TRBV20-1 and TRBJ1-1; D is undetermined. Sequencing input: peripheral blood. This TCR derives from a woman aged 55-69 years with COVID-19, enrolled during active disease. CDR3 nucleotides: TGCAGTGCTAGGTGGGTGGGCGAAGCTTTCTTT. Amino acid sequence: CSARWVGEAFF.